This TCR beta chain was captured in a study of blood T cell repertoires in COVID-19. About the research overall: Samples of COVID-19 (acute and convalescent) were obtained from the United States, Italy and Spain. Nucleic acid was either cDNA or gDNA, and it came from T cells, B-cell-depleted T cells, or PBMCs.

Authors' analysis steps: Reference gene primer amplification gave nucleated cell count estimates. This table comes from immunoSEQ multiplex PCR, and its TCRdb copy is limited to in-frame clones, with some not included. V and J calls and clone size come straight from that table; D and trimming were deduced from the DNA. The profile shows 200,000 to 300,000 clones, roughly 80% of them singletons. Sequencing was done on a sample of peripheral blood. The receptor was derived from an older woman with active or convalescent COVID-19.

The CDR3 sequence is CASSETSGETQYF. For the CDR3, the DNA is TGTGCCAGCAGCGAAACTAGCGGGGAGACCCAGTACTTC. The rearrangement links TRBV2 to TRBJ2-5, with TRBD2 identical over 9 bases. Germline V lookup: CDR1 SNHLY, CDR2 FYNNEI. With 6 bases clipped from V and 5 bases from J, the junction kept 4 bases outside the gene matches. There are 13 residues in the CDR3.